Included here is one T cell receptor (beta chain) sequence, with context. This sample was taken from a study of CD8 T cells in Susac syndrome. Reverse transcription of roughly 0.45 to 1 ug RNA was performed with random hexamers. Amplification of TCR beta CDR3 by immunoSEQ multiplex PCR spanned 54 Vbeta and 13 Jbeta. TCRdb re-called the immunoSEQ multiplex PCR reads through MiXCR, storing one row per CDR3 protein. The top ten clones hold more than 0.13% of a sample with 160,000 or so distinct CDR3 sequences, approximately 92% of them seen once. Sequenced input: CD4+ T cells from PBMCs. This clonotype was obtained from a human donor in good health.

CDR3 DNA sequence: TGTGCCAGCAGCCAAAATGGACTAGAGGGGTACGATGAGCAGTTCTTC. Encoded protein: CASSQNGLEGYDEQFF. The rearrangement joins TRBV4-2 to TRBJ2-1; TRBD2 matches 7 bases. Germline CDR1 LGHNA, CDR2 YNFKEQ. After removal of 2 bases from V and 8 bases from J, the junction contained 12 bases not matched to a gene. This CDR3 comprises 16 residues.